This is a list of T cell receptor beta chains from one sample in a study of cytomegalovirus exposure and HLA in healthy donors. Data came from immunoSEQ multiplex PCR; TCRdb stores just in-frame clones and leaves some out. Altogether about 84,000 clones are present, roughly 63% being singletons, with the ten largest covering about 15%. Sequencing was performed on PBMCs. These receptors all come from a woman aged 40 to 50 in good health and CMV-seropositive. CDR3s include the opening cysteine and the closing phenylalanine or tryptophan. A D gene is named only where the DNA matches it firmly. Not every row has a clone size; where given, it reads once, few, many or a size class.

j_call: TRBJ2-3
d_call: TRBD2
clone_size: NA
v_call: TRBV6-1
cdr3_aa: CASSEWSSGSTDTQYF
cdr3_nt: TGTGCCAGCAGTGAATGGAGTAGCGGGAGCACAGATACGCAGTATTTT

j_call: TRBJ2-5
d_call: TRBD2
clone_size: few
v_call: TRBV7-2
cdr3_aa: CASSFIAGGEETQYF
cdr3_nt: TGTGCCAGCAGCTTTATAGCGGGAGGGGAAGAGACCCAGTACTTC

j_call: TRBJ1-1
d_call: TRBD1
clone_size: NA
v_call: TRBV16
cdr3_aa: CASSQSGTGFAFF
cdr3_nt: TGTGCCAGCAGCCAATCGGGGACAGGGTTCGCTTTCTTT

j_call: TRBJ1-5
d_call: TRBD1
clone_size: NA
v_call: TRBV6-5
cdr3_aa: CASSPGQGYQPQHF
cdr3_nt: TGTGCCAGCAGCCCCGGACAGGGTTACCAGCCCCAGCATTTT

j_call: TRBJ2-5
d_call: NA
clone_size: NA
v_call: TRBV11-2
cdr3_aa: CASSLATQETQYF
cdr3_nt: TGTGCCAGCAGCTTGGCCACGCAAGAGACCCAGTACTTC

j_call: TRBJ2-2
d_call: NA
clone_size: once
v_call: TRBV6-5
cdr3_aa: CASSYSSGRDTGELFF
cdr3_nt: TGTGCCAGCAGTTACTCTTCGGGGAGAGACACCGGGGAGCTGTTTTTT

j_call: TRBJ2-1
d_call: TRBD1
clone_size: NA
v_call: TRBV28
cdr3_aa: CASSSPTGGTYNEQFF
cdr3_nt: TGTGCCAGCAGTTCTCCGACAGGGGGAACCTACAATGAGCAGTTCTTC

j_call: TRBJ2-7
d_call: TRBD2
clone_size: NA
v_call: TRBV27
cdr3_aa: CASSARTSGTYEQYF
cdr3_nt: TGTGCCAGCAGTGCTCGGACTAGCGGAACCTACGAGCAGTACTTC

j_call: TRBJ1-1
d_call: NA
clone_size: NA
v_call: TRBV7-2
cdr3_aa: CASSALARGGTEAFF
cdr3_nt: TGTGCCAGCAGCGCCCTCGCCCGGGGAGGCACTGAAGCTTTCTTT

j_call: TRBJ2-6
d_call: NA
clone_size: NA
v_call: TRBV9
cdr3_aa: CASSVGPGANVLTF
cdr3_nt: TGTGCCAGCAGCGTAGGGCCTGGGGCCAACGTCCTGACTTTC

j_call: TRBJ1-5
d_call: NA
clone_size: NA
v_call: TRBV7-2
cdr3_aa: CASSFTLGQPQHF
cdr3_nt: TGTGCCAGCAGCTTTACCCTCGGGCAGCCCCAGCATTTT

j_call: TRBJ2-1
d_call: TRBD2
clone_size: NA
v_call: TRBV4-3
cdr3_aa: CASSHILAGDGLGEQFF
cdr3_nt: TGCGCCAGCAGCCACATTCTAGCGGGAGATGGTCTAGGTGAGCAGTTCTTC

j_call: TRBJ2-5
d_call: TRBD2
clone_size: NA
v_call: TRBV5-1
cdr3_aa: CASAQGLAGGETQYF
cdr3_nt: TGCGCCAGCGCGCAGGGACTAGCGGGAGGAGAGACCCAGTACTTC

j_call: TRBJ1-1
d_call: NA
clone_size: few
v_call: TRBV10-3
cdr3_aa: CAISDRAGTEAFF
cdr3_nt: TGTGCCATCAGTGACAGGGCAGGGACTGAAGCTTTCTTT

j_call: TRBJ2-2
d_call: TRBD1
clone_size: NA
v_call: TRBV5-6
cdr3_aa: CASSLTGGANTGELFF
cdr3_nt: TGTGCCAGCAGCTTGACAGGGGGAGCGAACACCGGGGAGCTGTTTTTT

j_call: TRBJ1-4
d_call: NA
clone_size: NA
v_call: TRBV28
cdr3_aa: CASSRSRNEKLFF
cdr3_nt: TGTGCCAGCAGTCGATCCCGGAATGAAAAACTGTTTTTT

j_call: TRBJ2-2
d_call: TRBD1
clone_size: NA
v_call: TRBV2
cdr3_aa: CASSRQGPGELFF
cdr3_nt: TGTGCCAGCAGTAGACAGGGTCCCGGGGAGCTGTTTTTT

j_call: TRBJ2-1
d_call: TRBD2
clone_size: many
v_call: TRBV4-3
cdr3_aa: CASSQEGAGGPLNEQFF
cdr3_nt: TGCGCCAGCAGCCAAGAAGGTGCGGGAGGGCCCCTCAATGAGCAGTTCTTC

j_call: TRBJ1-2
d_call: NA
clone_size: NA
v_call: TRBV30
cdr3_aa: CARSTGCFNGYTF
cdr3_nt: TGTGCCCGAAGTACAGGGTGCTTTAATGGCTACACCTTC

j_call: TRBJ1-2
d_call: TRBD1
clone_size: NA
v_call: TRBV18
cdr3_aa: CASSGQGLNNYGYTF
cdr3_nt: TGTGCCAGCTCTGGACAGGGTCTGAACAACTATGGCTACACCTTC

j_call: TRBJ2-6
d_call: TRBD1
clone_size: few
v_call: TRBV28
cdr3_aa: CASSYRDRVYSGANVLTF
cdr3_nt: TGTGCCAGCAGTTACCGGGACAGGGTGTACTCTGGGGCCAACGTCCTGACTTTC

j_call: TRBJ2-7
d_call: NA
clone_size: NA
v_call: TRBV2
cdr3_aa: CASSERGAGPYEQYF
cdr3_nt: TGTGCCAGCAGTGAAAGGGGTGCCGGACCCTACGAGCAGTACTTC

j_call: TRBJ2-1
d_call: TRBD2
clone_size: NA
v_call: TRBV4-2
cdr3_aa: CASSPTSGTLWGEQFF
cdr3_nt: TGTGCCAGCAGCCCCACTAGCGGGACGCTTTGGGGTGAGCAGTTCTTC

j_call: TRBJ2-2
d_call: TRBD2
clone_size: NA
v_call: TRBV18
cdr3_aa: CASSPLAGLNTGELFF
cdr3_nt: TGTGCCAGCTCACCGCTAGCGGGGTTAAACACCGGGGAGCTGTTTTTT

j_call: TRBJ2-1
d_call: NA
clone_size: NA
v_call: TRBV7-2
cdr3_aa: CASSSPGVVYNEQFF
cdr3_nt: TGTGCCAGCAGCTCCCCAGGTGTTGTCTACAATGAGCAGTTCTTC

j_call: TRBJ2-1
d_call: TRBD2
clone_size: NA
v_call: TRBV28
cdr3_aa: CASSPLAGDRNEQFF
cdr3_nt: TGTGCCAGCAGCCCCCTAGCGGGAGACCGCAATGAGCAGTTCTTC

j_call: TRBJ1-4
d_call: NA
clone_size: NA
v_call: TRBV7-9
cdr3_aa: CASSPGFNEKLFF
cdr3_nt: TGTGCCAGCAGCCCAGGTTTTAATGAAAAACTGTTTTTT

j_call: TRBJ2-3
d_call: TRBD2
clone_size: NA
v_call: TRBV9
cdr3_aa: CASSVAAGADTQYF
cdr3_nt: TGTGCCAGCAGCGTAGCAGCGGGAGCAGATACGCAGTATTTT

j_call: TRBJ2-2
d_call: TRBD1
clone_size: NA
v_call: TRBV10-1
cdr3_aa: CASSERTGNTGELFF
cdr3_nt: TGCGCCAGCAGTGAGAGGACAGGGAACACCGGGGAGCTGTTTTTT

j_call: TRBJ2-5
d_call: NA
clone_size: NA
v_call: TRBV28
cdr3_aa: CASQTGQEETQYF
cdr3_nt: TGTGCCAGCCAGACAGGACAAGAGGAGACCCAGTACTTC

j_call: TRBJ1-3
d_call: NA
clone_size: NA
v_call: TRBV5-5
cdr3_aa: CASSPTISGNTIYF
cdr3_nt: TGTGCCAGCAGCCCGACTATCTCTGGAAACACCATATATTTT

j_call: TRBJ2-3
d_call: TRBD2
clone_size: NA
v_call: TRBV6-1
cdr3_aa: CASSGLAGASTDTQYF
cdr3_nt: TGTGCCAGCAGTGGGTTAGCGGGAGCAAGCACAGATACGCAGTATTTT

j_call: TRBJ2-5
d_call: NA
clone_size: NA
v_call: TRBV7-9
cdr3_aa: CASSLVQTQETQYF
cdr3_nt: TGTGCCAGCAGCTTAGTACAGACACAAGAGACCCAGTACTTC

j_call: TRBJ1-2
d_call: TRBD1
clone_size: NA
v_call: TRBV18
cdr3_aa: CASSPADRFEPGYTF
cdr3_nt: TGTGCCAGCTCACCCGCGGACAGGTTCGAACCTGGCTACACCTTC

j_call: TRBJ1-1
d_call: TRBD1
clone_size: NA
v_call: TRBV11-2
cdr3_aa: CASSPSEGAPSAEAFF
cdr3_nt: TGTGCCAGCAGTCCATCTGAGGGGGCCCCTAGCGCTGAAGCTTTCTTT

j_call: TRBJ1-1
d_call: NA
clone_size: few
v_call: TRBV7-2
cdr3_aa: CASSLVAGADTEAFF
cdr3_nt: TGTGCCAGCAGCTTAGTCGCGGGCGCGGACACTGAAGCTTTCTTT

j_call: TRBJ2-3
d_call: NA
clone_size: NA
v_call: TRBV30
cdr3_aa: CAWSSGARDTQYF
cdr3_nt: TGTGCCTGGAGCTCAGGGGCTAGGGATACGCAGTATTTT

j_call: TRBJ1-2
d_call: NA
clone_size: few
v_call: TRBV6-5
cdr3_aa: CASSIGTGAYGYTF
cdr3_nt: TGTGCCAGCAGTATTGGCACAGGAGCCTATGGCTACACCTTC

j_call: TRBJ1-2
d_call: TRBD1
clone_size: NA
v_call: TRBV9
cdr3_aa: CASSDGTGNYGYTF
cdr3_nt: TGTGCCAGCAGCGACGGGACAGGGAACTATGGCTACACCTTC

j_call: TRBJ2-1
d_call: TRBD2
clone_size: NA
v_call: TRBV18
cdr3_aa: CASSPGLANYNEQFF
cdr3_nt: TGTGCCAGCTCACCGGGACTAGCTAATTACAATGAGCAGTTCTTC

j_call: TRBJ2-6
d_call: NA
clone_size: NA
v_call: TRBV2
cdr3_aa: CASSEPPMTGPGANVLTF
cdr3_nt: TGTGCCAGCAGTGAACCCCCCATGACAGGTCCCGGGGCCAACGTCCTGACTTTC

j_call: TRBJ2-1
d_call: TRBD2
clone_size: NA
v_call: TRBV10-3
cdr3_aa: CAIRGGLAGVAEQFF
cdr3_nt: TGTGCCATCAGGGGGGGACTAGCGGGAGTTGCTGAGCAGTTCTTC

j_call: TRBJ2-1
d_call: NA
clone_size: few
v_call: TRBV11-3
cdr3_aa: CASSLDGWNEQFF
cdr3_nt: TGTGCCAGCAGCTTAGACGGGTGGAATGAGCAGTTCTTC